The 12 T cell receptor beta chains given below trace back to one sample, sequenced in a study of blood T cell repertoires in COVID-19 (dated by TCRdb to about 2020). Library method: the immunoSEQ multiplex PCR assay. Sourced from immuneACCESS, this table was stored by TCRdb with only in-frame sequences that have V and J called. A share of the clones is absent; for the studies checked, an unresolved V gene accounts for under half, and the remainder has no known explanation. Across this sample there are 100,000 to 120,000 clones, with nearly 80% seen only once. Clones ranked in the top ten supply 16% of the sample. The sequencing input was peripheral blood. The receptors come from a woman of 80 years or more with active or convalescent COVID-19.

This chain connects TRBV7-6 to TRBJ2-3; TRBD2 is a possible D gene (5 bases). The V gene lost 2 bases and the J gene lost 4 bases, with 10 bases spanning the gap. The CDR3 length is 14 residues. Germline V gene sequence: CDR1 SGHVS, CDR2 FNYEAQ. This CDR3 is CASSLMAGPDTQYF. CDR3 DNA: TGTGCCAGCAGCTTAATGGCGGGCCCAGATACGCAGTATTTT.

V is TRBV30 and J is TRBJ1-5; D remains ambiguous. This CDR3 contains 13 residues. V gave up 3 bases and J gave up 3 bases, with 9 bases separating them. Germline CDR1 is GTSNPN and CDR2 is SVGIG (reference sequence). CDR3 nucleotides: TGTGCCTGGAGATCCGGGTACAATCAGCCCCAGCATTTT. Amino acid sequence: CAWRSGYNQPQHF. The full variable domain, completed using reference TRBV30 and TRBJ1-5, is SQTIHQWPATLVQPVGSPLSLECTVEGTSNPNLYWYRQAAGRGLQLLFYSVGIGQISSEVPQNLSASRPQDRQFILSSKKLLLSDSGFYLCAWRSGYNQPQHFGDGTRLSIL.

This sequence joins TRBV13 and TRBJ2-4, with D unclear. Germline V gives CDR1 PRHDT, CDR2 FYEKMQ (reference sequence). The V gene lost 6 bases and the J gene lost 1 base, with 7 bases spanning the gap. The CDR3 is 13 amino acids. The CDR3 loop is CASRRVAKNIQYF. CDR3 coding DNA: TGTGCCAGCAGACGGGTTGCCAAAAACATTCAGTACTTC.

This clone was seen more than once but under ten times. The chain combines TRBV25-1 with TRBJ1-1, with D possibly matching TRBD1 (6 bases). The germline CDR1 and CDR2 sequences are MGHDK and SYGVNS. Between the trimmed V and J ends, which lost 3 bases and 6 bases, there was a span of 20 bases. The CDR3 spans 16 residues. This CDR3 is CASSDRGTRGRAEAFF. CDR3 in DNA: TGTGCCAGCAGTGATAGGGGGACCCGGGGTCGGGCTGAAGCTTTCTTT.

The DNA of the CDR3 is TGTGCCAGCAGCCGAGAACCGGGACTAGCGGTCTACGAGCAGTACTTC. Translated, it gives CASSREPGLAVYEQYF. V gene TRBV4-2 combines with J gene TRBJ2-7, with 11 positions matching TRBD2. Germline-derived CDR1 and CDR2 are LGHNA and YNFKEQ. This CDR3 is 16 amino acids long. Trimming cost V 4 bases and J 3 bases; bases outside gene matches: 8.

The J gene is TRBJ2-7, the V gene TRBV27, with 15 bases aligning to TRBD2. V was clipped by 3 bases and J by 7 bases; unmatched bases: 7. The CDR3 length is 16 residues. Germline assignment: CDR1 MNHEY and CDR2 SMNVEV (reference sequence). In nucleotides, the CDR3 is TGTGCCAGCAGTTTGCTAGGGACTAGCGGGAGGAGGGAGCAGTACTTC. Its translation: CASSLLGTSGRREQYF.

To note about this clone: One end of the junction fails to match germline, which may point to a read error. The chain uses TRBV5-1 and TRBJ2-5; perhaps TRBD1 as D (6 bases). The CDR3 extends over 12 amino acids. Looked up from germline, CDR1 is SGHRS and CDR2 is YFSETQ. The CDR3 is CASSLDRSTLYF. The DNA for the CDR3 is TGCGCCAGCAGCCTCGACAGGTCCACCCTGTACTTC.

V and J are TRBV7-8 and TRBJ2-3; possible D gene TRBD1, 5 bases. The germline V gene has CDR1 SGHVS and CDR2 FQNEAQ. The V gene lost 5 bases and the J gene lost 3 bases, with 9 bases spanning the gap. The CDR3 totals 13 residues. CDR3 nucleotide sequence: TGTGCCAGCAGCCCAAGACAGACAGATACGCAGTATTTT. Amino acids: CASSPRQTDTQYF.

The gene calls are TRBV5-1 and TRBJ1-1, with D possibly being TRBD1 (6 bases). V was clipped by 0 bases and J by 4 bases, with 13 bases between them. Germline-derived CDR1 and CDR2 are SGHRS and YFSETQ. The CDR3 extends over 15 amino acids. CDR3 nucleotides: TGCGCCAGCAGCTTGGATAGACAGGTCCTCACTGAAGCTTTCTTT. Protein sequence: CASSLDRQVLTEAFF.

J is TRBJ1-1 and V is TRBV2; a weak D match, TRBD1 (6 bases). Trimming removed 5 bases from V and 5 bases from J, with 9 bases in between. Per germline, CDR1 SNHLY and CDR2 FYNNEI. The CDR3 is 12 amino acids. The CDR3 protein is CASSRGLTEAFF. The CDR3 DNA sequence: TGTGCCAGCAGTAGGGGGTTGACTGAAGCTTTCTTT.

This sequence joins TRBV6-5 and TRBJ1-5, with 7 positions matching TRBD1. The germline V gene encodes CDR1 MNHEY and CDR2 SVGAGI. The CDR3 length is 14 residues. V was clipped by 6 bases and J by 6 bases; unmatched bases: 8. The CDR3 region has the DNA TGTGCCAGCAGAATCGACAGGGTGGCTCAGCCCCAGCATTTT. This encodes CASRIDRVAQPQHF.

In DNA form, the CDR3 reads TGTGCCAGCAGCTTAGACCGGATGAGGGCGTACTATGGCTACACCTTC. This encodes CASSLDRMRAYYGYTF. V is TRBV7-2 and J is TRBJ1-2; D gene uncertain. The V end lost 1 base, the J end lost 3 bases, and 15 bases lay between the germline ends. The CDR3 is 16 amino acids. Germline V gene lookup returns CDR1 SGHTA and CDR2 FQGNSA.